The 17 T cell receptor beta chains presented below share a single source sample, sequenced in a study of shared clonotypes between healthy human individuals (TCRdb year 2020). Library preparation employed the immunoSEQ multiplex PCR assay. The table comes from immuneACCESS by way of TCRdb, which keeps in-frame sequences with V and J called. Part of the clones is missing from these tables; in studies checked, under half for an unresolved V gene and the rest for unknown reasons. The sample profile shows approximately 620,000 clones; 95% to 98% of them were found once. The ten largest clonotypes hold 0.045% to 0.06% of the sample. The specimen sequenced was naive CD4+ T cells sorted from blood. In the paper's terms, the cell subset or site label means: CD45RA+ positively selected. Every receptor here comes from a woman aged 30 to 39 in good health.

The chain is built from TRBV12-5 and TRBJ2-1; D is unclear. The CDR3 extends over 17 amino acids. The V and J ends lost 1 base and 7 bases respectively, with 20 bases between them. Germline CDR1 is LGHNT and CDR2 is FRNRAP. CDR3 in amino acids: CASGLARSGIEVNEQFF. In nucleotides, the CDR3 is TGTGCTAGTGGTTTGGCACGAAGTGGAATCGAGGTGAATGAGCAGTTCTTC.

This clone is a singleton in its sample. The chain couples TRBV18 to TRBJ2-6; no firm D call. The V end lost 2 bases, the J end lost 0 bases, and 2 bases lay between the germline ends. CDR1 KGHSH and CDR2 LQKENI come from the germline V gene. The CDR3 totals 14 residues. CDR3 loop: CASSPGSGANVLTF. The CDR3 DNA reads as TGTGCCAGCTCACCAGGCTCTGGGGCCAACGTCCTGACTTTC.

V and J are TRBV18 and TRBJ1-5; D is unclear. CDR1 and CDR2 (germline): KGHSH, LQKENI. The V end was cut by 3 bases, the J end by 6 bases, with 18 bases between. The CDR3 extends over 16 amino acids. The CDR3 loop reads CASSPDREKFVQPQHF. The CDR3 coding sequence is TGTGCCAGCTCACCCGACCGGGAGAAGTTTGTTCAGCCCCAGCATTTT.

The chain recombines TRBV5-6 with TRBJ2-1, with 9 bases lining up with TRBD2. Per germline, CDR1 SGHDT and CDR2 YYEEEE. The CDR3 spans 16 residues. The J segment lost 13 bases and the V segment lost 3 bases, leaving 17 bases of the junction unmatched. CDR3 DNA sequence: TGTGCCAGCAGCTGGGACCCTTCAGGCGGGAGGGGGGCCCAGTTCTTC. It codes for CASSWDPSGGRGAQFF.

The genes are TRBV7-9 and TRBJ1-4; weak D call: TRBD1 (5 bases). The V gene's germline CDR1 is SEHNR and CDR2 FQNEAQ (reference sequence). The V and J ends lost 5 bases and 8 bases respectively, with 18 bases between them. The CDR3 is 15 amino acids. The DNA of the CDR3 is TGTGCCAGCAGCCGATCGGGGGATGGGGGAGAAAAACTGTTTTTT. It encodes CASSRSGDGGEKLFF.

This clone was seen a single time. The chain recombines TRBV2 with TRBJ2-5; 7 bases map to TRBD2. This CDR3 is 14 amino acids long. Per the germline V gene, CDR1 is SNHLY and CDR2 is FYNNEI. The V segment lost 5 bases and the J segment 2 bases; nucleotides outside the gene matches: 5. CDR3 DNA: TGTGCCAGCAGTTGGGGGACTAAACAAGAGACCCAGTACTTC. It specifies CASSWGTKQETQYF.

The chain employs TRBV28 and TRBJ2-4, with no clear D. With 5 bases removed from V and 9 bases from J, the gap between germline ends came to 20 bases. The CDR3 consists of 15 residues. CDR1 and CDR2 (germline): MDHEN, SYDVKM. CDR3 DNA sequence: TGTGCCAGCAGTCCCCGACTCAAACAGTACGTCATTCAGTACTTC. Encoded protein: CASSPRLKQYVIQYF.

The chain recombines TRBV5-6 with TRBJ2-7; a possible D gene is TRBD2 (6 bases). The germline V gene encodes CDR1 SGHDT and CDR2 YYEEEE. This CDR3 region has 15 residues. V was pared by 1 base and J by 3 bases, with 14 bases between. The CDR3, as DNA: TGTGCCAGCAGCTTGTTAGGGGACTCTTACTACGAGCAGTACTTC. Protein sequence: CASSLLGDSYYEQYF.

V usage is TRBV19 and J usage is TRBJ1-6; no definite D call. V was cut by 1 base and J by 0 bases, with 4 bases left in between. There are 15 residues in the CDR3. The germline V gene has CDR1 LNHDA and CDR2 SQIVND (reference sequence). The chain's CDR3 is CASSIVGSYNSPLHF. The DNA for the CDR3 is TGTGCCAGTAGTATAGTTGGCTCCTATAATTCACCCCTCCACTTT.

Regarding this clone: The sample holds other DNA sequences that translate to the same CDR3. The chain has TRBV29-1 and TRBJ2-7; 9 bases line up with TRBD1. V gave up 4 bases and J gave up 2 bases; unmatched junction bases: 6. Germline loops: CDR1 SQVTM, CDR2 ANQGSEA. The CDR3 is 14 amino acids. The CDR3: CSVVRGQGTYEQYF. The CDR3 DNA is TGCAGCGTTGTCCGAGGACAGGGGACCTACGAGCAGTACTTC.

The chain uses TRBV11-3 and TRBJ1-3, with D unclear. The CDR3 length is 16 residues. V was trimmed by 2 bases and J by 0 bases, leaving 11 bases between them. The germline gives CDR1 SGHNT, CDR2 YENEEA. CDR3 protein: CASSLTGEPSGNTIYF. CDR3 in DNA: TGTGCCAGCAGCTTAACCGGGGAGCCCTCTGGAAACACCATATATTTT.

The genes are TRBV10-2 and TRBJ2-7, with 7 bases aligning to TRBD1. In germline, CDR1 is WSHSY, CDR2 SAAADI. J was trimmed by 2 bases and V by 5 bases; bases with no gene match: 3. CDR3 size: 13 residues. The CDR3 coding sequence is TGCGCCAGCAGTCCGGGACAGACCTACGAGCAGTACTTC. It specifies CASSPGQTYEQYF.

CDR3 in amino acids: CASRTNSGSPYEQYF. CDR3 sequence (DNA): TGTGCCAGCAGAACTAATAGCGGGAGCCCCTACGAGCAGTACTTC. The chain employs TRBV27 and TRBJ2-7; 9 nucleotides match TRBD2. There are 15 residues in the CDR3. V shed 6 bases, J shed 2 bases, and the junction held 8 bases outside the gene matches. In germline, CDR1 is MNHEY, CDR2 SMNVEV (reference sequence).

This chain uses TRBV7-6 with TRBJ2-3; tentatively, D is TRBD2 (5 bases). Germline V lookup: CDR1 SGHVS, CDR2 FNYEAQ. The CDR3 has 13 residues. The V and J ends lost 3 bases and 6 bases respectively, with 10 bases between them. The chain's CDR3 is CASSFWETDTQYF. The CDR3 region has the DNA TGTGCCAGCAGCTTTTGGGAGACGGATACGCAGTATTTT.

Details on this clone: The sample carries other DNA sequences with the same CDR3. The V and J genes are TRBV18 and TRBJ2-5, with D tentatively TRBD1 (5 bases). The V end lost 3 bases, the J end lost 4 bases, and 6 bases lay between the germline ends. CDR1 KGHSH and CDR2 LQKENI come from the germline V gene. CDR3 size: 12 residues. This CDR3 reads CASSPRGETQYF. CDR3 nucleotides: TGTGCCAGCTCACCTAGGGGAGAGACCCAGTACTTC.

The V gene is TRBV4-1, the J gene TRBJ1-6; TRBD1 is a possible D gene (5 bases). From germline, CDR1 is MGHRA and CDR2 YSYEKL. This CDR3 has 16 residues. Trimming removed 3 bases from V and 2 bases from J, with 11 bases in between. DNA for the CDR3: TGCGCCAGCAGCCAGACCAGGGCAACCTATAATTCACCCCTCCACTTT. Translation gives CASSQTRATYNSPLHF.

This chain joins TRBV18 and TRBJ2-1; 12 bases line up with TRBD2. Germline CDR1 and CDR2: KGHSH and LQKENI. The CDR3 sequence is 19 residues long. The V segment lost 2 bases and the J segment 7 bases; nucleotides outside the gene matches: 15. As DNA, the CDR3 is TGTGCCAGCTCACCATGGTTGCTAGCGGGAGGGCCCTCGCGGAATGAGCAGTTCTTC. It is translated as CASSPWLLAGGPSRNEQFF.